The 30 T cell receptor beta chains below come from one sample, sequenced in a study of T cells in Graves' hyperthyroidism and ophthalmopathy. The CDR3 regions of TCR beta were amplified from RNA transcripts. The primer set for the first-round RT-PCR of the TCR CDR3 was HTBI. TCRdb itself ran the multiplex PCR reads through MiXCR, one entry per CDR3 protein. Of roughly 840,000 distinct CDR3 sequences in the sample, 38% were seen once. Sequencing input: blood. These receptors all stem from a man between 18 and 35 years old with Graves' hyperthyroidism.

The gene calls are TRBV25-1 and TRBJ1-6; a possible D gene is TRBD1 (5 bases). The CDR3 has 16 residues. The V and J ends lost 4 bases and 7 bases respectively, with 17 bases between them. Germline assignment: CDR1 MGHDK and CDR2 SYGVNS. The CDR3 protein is CASSARGSSGNSPLHF. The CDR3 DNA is TGTGCCAGCAGTGCTAGGGGATCGTCAGGGAATTCACCCCTCCACTTT.

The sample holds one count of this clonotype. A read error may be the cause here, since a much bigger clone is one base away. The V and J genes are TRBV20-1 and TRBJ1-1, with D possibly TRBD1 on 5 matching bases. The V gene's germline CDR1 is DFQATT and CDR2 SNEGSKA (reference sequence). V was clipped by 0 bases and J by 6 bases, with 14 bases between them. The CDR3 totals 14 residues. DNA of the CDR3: TGCAGTGCTAGAGATCCGCAGGGAGGCGCTGAAGCTTTCTTT. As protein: CSARDPQGGAEAFF.

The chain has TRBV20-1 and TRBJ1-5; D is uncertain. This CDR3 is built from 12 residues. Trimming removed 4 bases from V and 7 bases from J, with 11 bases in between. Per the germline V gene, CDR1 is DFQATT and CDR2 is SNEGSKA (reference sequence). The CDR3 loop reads CSAITIQQPQHF. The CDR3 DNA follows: TGCAGTGCTATTACAATACAGCAGCCCCAGCATTTT.

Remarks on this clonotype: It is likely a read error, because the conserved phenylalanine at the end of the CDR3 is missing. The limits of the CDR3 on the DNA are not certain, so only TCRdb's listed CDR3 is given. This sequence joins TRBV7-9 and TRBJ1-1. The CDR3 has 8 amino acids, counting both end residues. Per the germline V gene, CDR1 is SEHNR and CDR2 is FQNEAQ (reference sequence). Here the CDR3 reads CASSLGVA.

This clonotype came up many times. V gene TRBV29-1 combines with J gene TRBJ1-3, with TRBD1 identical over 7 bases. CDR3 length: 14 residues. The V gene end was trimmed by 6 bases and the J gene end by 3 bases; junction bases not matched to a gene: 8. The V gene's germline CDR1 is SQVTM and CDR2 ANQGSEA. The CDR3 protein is CSVRGTTHGNTIYF. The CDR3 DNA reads TGCAGCGTCAGGGGGACGACACATGGAAACACCATATATTTT.

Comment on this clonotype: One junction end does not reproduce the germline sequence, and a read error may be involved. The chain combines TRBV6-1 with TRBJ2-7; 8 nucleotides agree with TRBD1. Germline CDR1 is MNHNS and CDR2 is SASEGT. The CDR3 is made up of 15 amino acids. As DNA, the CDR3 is TGTGCCAGCAGTGACCTGGCAGGGGGCCGACTCGAGCAGCACTTC. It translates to CASSDLAGGRLEQHF.

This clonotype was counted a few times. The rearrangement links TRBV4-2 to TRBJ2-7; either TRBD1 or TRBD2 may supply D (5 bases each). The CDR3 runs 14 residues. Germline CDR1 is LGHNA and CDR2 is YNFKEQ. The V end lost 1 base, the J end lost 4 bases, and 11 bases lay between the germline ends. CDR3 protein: CASSQARERYEQYF. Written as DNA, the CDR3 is TGTGCCAGCAGCCAAGCCAGGGAGCGTTACGAGCAGTACTTC.

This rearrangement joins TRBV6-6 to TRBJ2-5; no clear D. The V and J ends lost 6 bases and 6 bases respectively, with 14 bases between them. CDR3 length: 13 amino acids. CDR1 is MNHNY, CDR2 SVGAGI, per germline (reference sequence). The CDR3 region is CASSNLDPKTQYF. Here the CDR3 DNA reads TGTGCCAGCAGCAACCTAGACCCGAAGACCCAGTACTTC.

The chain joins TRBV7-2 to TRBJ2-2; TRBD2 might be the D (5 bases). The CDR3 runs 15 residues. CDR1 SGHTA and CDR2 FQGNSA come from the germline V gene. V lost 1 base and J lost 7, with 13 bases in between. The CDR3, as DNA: TGTGCCAGCAGCTTAGATCTAACCGGGGTCGGGGAGCTGTTTTTT. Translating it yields CASSLDLTGVGELFF. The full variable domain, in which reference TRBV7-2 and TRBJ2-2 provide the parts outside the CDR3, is GAGVSQSPSNKVTEKGKDVELRCDPISGHTALYWYRQSLGQGLEFLIYFQGNSAPDKSGLPSDRFSAERTGGSVSTLTIQRTQQEDSAVYLCASSLDLTGVGELFFGEGSRLTVL.

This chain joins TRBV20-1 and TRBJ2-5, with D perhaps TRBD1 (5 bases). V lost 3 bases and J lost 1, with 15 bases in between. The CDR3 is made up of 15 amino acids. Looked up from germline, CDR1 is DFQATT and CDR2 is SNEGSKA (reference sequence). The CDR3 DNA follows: TGCAGTGCTAGGGATCATCTGGGGCCCCAAGAGACCCAGTACTTC. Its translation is CSARDHLGPQETQYF.

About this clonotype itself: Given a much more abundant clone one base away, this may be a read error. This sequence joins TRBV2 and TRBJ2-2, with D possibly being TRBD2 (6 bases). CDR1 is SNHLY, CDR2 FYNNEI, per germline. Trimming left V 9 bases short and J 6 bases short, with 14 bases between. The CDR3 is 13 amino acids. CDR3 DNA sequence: TGTGCCAGTCTAGCGAACGTAGCCGGGGAGCTGTTTTTT. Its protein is CASLANVAGELFF.

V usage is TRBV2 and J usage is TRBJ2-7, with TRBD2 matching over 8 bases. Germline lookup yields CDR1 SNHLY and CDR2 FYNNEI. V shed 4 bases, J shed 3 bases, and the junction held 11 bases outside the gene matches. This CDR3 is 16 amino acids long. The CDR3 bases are TGTGCCAGCAGTGTAAGGGCGGGAGGCGGAGACTACGAGCAGTACTTC. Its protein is CASSVRAGGGDYEQYF.

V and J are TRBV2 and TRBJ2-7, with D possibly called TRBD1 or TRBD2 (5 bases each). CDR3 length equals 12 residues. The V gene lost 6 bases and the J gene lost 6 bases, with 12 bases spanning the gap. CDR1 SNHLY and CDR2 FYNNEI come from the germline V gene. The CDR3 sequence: CASRGDEGEQYF. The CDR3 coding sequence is TGTGCCAGCAGGGGGGACGAGGGCGAGCAGTACTTC.

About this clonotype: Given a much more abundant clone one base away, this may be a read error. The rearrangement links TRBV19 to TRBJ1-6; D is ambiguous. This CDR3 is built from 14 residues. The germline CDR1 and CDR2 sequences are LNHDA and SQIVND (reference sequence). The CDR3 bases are TGTGCCAGTGGTATAGGGTCGGAGGGCTCACCCCTCCACTTT. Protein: CASGIGSEGSPLHF.

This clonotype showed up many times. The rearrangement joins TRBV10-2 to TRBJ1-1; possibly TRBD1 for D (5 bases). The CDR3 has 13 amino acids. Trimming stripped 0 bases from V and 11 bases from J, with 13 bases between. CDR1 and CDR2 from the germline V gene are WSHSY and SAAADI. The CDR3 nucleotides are TGCGCCAGCAGTGAGTCCTGGCCCGGGGCGGCTTTCTTT. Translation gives CASSESWPGAAFF.

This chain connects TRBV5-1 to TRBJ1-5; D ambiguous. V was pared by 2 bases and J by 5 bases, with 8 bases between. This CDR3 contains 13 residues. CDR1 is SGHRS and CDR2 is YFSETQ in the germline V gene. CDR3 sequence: CASSFSTDQPQHF. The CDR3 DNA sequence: TGCGCCAGCAGCTTCAGCACGGATCAGCCCCAGCATTTT.

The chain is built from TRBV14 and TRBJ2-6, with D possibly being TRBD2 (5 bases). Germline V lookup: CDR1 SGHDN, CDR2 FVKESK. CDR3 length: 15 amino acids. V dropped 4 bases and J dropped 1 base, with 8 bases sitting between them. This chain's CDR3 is CASSREPSGANVLTF. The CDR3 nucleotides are TGTGCCAGCAGCCGGGAGCCTTCTGGGGCCAACGTCCTGACTTTC.

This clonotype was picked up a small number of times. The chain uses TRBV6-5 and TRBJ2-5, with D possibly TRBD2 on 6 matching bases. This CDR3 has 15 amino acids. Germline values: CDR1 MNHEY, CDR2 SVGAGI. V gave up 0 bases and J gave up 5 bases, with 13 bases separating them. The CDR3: CASSYSSAGTETQYF. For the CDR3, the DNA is TGTGCCAGCAGTTACTCGAGTGCGGGGACCGAGACCCAGTACTTC.

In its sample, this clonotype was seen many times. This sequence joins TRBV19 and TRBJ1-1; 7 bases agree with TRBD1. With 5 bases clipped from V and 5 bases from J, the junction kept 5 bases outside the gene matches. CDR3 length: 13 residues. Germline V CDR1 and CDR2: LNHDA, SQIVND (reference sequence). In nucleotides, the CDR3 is TGTGCCAGTAGTCTGACAGGGTGGACTGAAGCTTTCTTT. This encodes CASSLTGWTEAFF.

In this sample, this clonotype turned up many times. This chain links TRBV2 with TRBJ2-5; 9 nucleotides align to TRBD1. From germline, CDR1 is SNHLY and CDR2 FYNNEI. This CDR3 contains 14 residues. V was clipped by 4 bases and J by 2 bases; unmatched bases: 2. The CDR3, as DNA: TGTGCCAGCAGTGTCGACAGGGGGCAAGAGACCCAGTACTTC. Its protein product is CASSVDRGQETQYF.

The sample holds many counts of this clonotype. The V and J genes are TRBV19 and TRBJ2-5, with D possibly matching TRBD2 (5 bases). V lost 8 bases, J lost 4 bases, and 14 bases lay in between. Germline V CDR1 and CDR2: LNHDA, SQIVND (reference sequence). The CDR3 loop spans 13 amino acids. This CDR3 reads CASALDWGETQYF. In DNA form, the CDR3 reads TGTGCCAGTGCTCTGGACTGGGGAGAGACCCAGTACTTC.

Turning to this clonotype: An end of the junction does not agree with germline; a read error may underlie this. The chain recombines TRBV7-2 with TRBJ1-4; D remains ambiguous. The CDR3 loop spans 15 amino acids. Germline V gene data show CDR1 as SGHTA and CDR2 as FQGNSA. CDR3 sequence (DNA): TGCGCCAGCAGCCAAGTCTACGGAGTTAATGAAAAACTGTTTTTT. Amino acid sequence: CASSQVYGVNEKLFF.

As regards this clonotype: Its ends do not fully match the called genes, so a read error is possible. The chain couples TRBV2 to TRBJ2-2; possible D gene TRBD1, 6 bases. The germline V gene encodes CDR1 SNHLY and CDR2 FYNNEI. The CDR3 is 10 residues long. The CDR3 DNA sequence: TGTGCCAGCATCGCAACAGGGTGGATTTTT. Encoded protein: CASIATGWIF.

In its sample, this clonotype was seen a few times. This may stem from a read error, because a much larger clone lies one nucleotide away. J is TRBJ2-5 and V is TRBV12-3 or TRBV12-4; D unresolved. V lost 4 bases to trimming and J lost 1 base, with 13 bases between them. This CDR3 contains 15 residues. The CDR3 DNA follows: TGTGCCAGCAGTTCAACGGAAGTAGCCCAAGAGACCCAGTACTTC. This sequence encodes CASSSTEVAQETQYF.

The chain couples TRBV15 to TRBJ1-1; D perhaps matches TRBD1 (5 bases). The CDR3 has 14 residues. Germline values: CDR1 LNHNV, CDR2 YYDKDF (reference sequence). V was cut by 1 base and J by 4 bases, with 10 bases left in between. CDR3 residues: CATSRVGGSTEAFF. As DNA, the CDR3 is TGTGCCACCAGCAGAGTCGGGGGGAGCACTGAAGCTTTCTTT.

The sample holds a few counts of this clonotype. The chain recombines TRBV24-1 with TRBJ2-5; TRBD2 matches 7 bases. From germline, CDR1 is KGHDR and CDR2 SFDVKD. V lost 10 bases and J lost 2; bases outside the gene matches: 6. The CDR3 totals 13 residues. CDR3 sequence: CATRGTKQETQYF. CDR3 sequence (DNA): TGTGCCACACGGGGGACTAAACAAGAGACCCAGTACTTC.

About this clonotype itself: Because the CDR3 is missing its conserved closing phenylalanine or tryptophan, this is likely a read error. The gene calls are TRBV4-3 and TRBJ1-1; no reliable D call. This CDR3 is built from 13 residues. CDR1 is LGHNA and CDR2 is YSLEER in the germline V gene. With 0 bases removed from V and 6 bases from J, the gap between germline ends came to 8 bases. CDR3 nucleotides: TGCGCCAGCAGCCAAGAGCAAACGGCTGAAGCTTTCCTT. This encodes CASSQEQTAEAFL.

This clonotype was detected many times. CDR3 DNA: TGCGCCAGCAGTTTACACAGGGGGCACGGTGGAAACACCATATATTTT. Its protein product is CASSLHRGHGGNTIYF. This chain connects TRBV10-1 to TRBJ1-3, with 9 bases that match TRBD1. Germline V gene lookup returns CDR1 WNHNN and CDR2 SYGVQD (reference sequence). The trim removed 5 bases at V and 3 bases at J, leaving 8 bases unmatched. CDR3 length: 16 residues.

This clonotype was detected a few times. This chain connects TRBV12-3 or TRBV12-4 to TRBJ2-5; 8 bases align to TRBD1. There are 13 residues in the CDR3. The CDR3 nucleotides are TGTGCTAGTGCCGGACAGGGAAAAGAGACCCAGTACTTC. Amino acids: CASAGQGKETQYF.

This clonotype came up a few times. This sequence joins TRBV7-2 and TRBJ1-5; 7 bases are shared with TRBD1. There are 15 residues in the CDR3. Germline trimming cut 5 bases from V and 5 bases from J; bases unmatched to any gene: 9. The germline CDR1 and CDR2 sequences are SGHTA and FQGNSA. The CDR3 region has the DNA TGTGCCAGCAGCCAACCGGGACAGTTCGATCAGCCCCAGCATTTT. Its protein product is CASSQPGQFDQPQHF.